This paragraph covers one TCR beta chain sequence. As yet, its antigen is unknown. This sample is drawn from a study of T cells in Graves' hyperthyroidism and ophthalmopathy. Study-wide points: Appearing also in blood were most of the thyroid clonotypes expanded above 0.001.

RNA transcripts served as the template for amplifying TCR beta CDR3 regions. A first-round RT-PCR of the TCR CDR3 used the HTBI primer set. TCRdb called the multiplex PCR reads again in MiXCR, with one record for every CDR3 protein. The sample has some 500,000 distinct CDR3 sequences, approximately 15% seen once. The study defined stable Graves' hyperthyroidism as no ophthalmopathy progression within 18 months. Sequenced sample: blood. The receptor was isolated from a woman between 18 and 30 years old with Graves' hyperthyroidism.

In nucleotides, the CDR3 is TGTGCCAGCACTTCGACAGGAAGCGGCTACACCTTC. Its protein product is CASTSTGSGYTF. The chain is built from TRBV2 and TRBJ1-2, with D maybe TRBD1 (6 bases). V was trimmed by 7 bases and J by 8 bases, leaving 14 bases between them. Germline CDR1 SNHLY, CDR2 FYNNEI. CDR3 length: 12 residues.